Presented here are 7 T cell receptor beta chains from one specimen sequenced in a study of breast tumors, draining lymph nodes, adjacent tissues. The lymph nodes were axillary draining lymph nodes from breast cancer patients. Each CDR3 protein gets one entry after TCRdb re-called the multiplex PCR reads with MiXCR. The sample carries about 140,000 distinct CDR3 sequences, roughly 33% recorded once. What was sequenced was axillary lymph node tissue. All receptors come from a female donor with breast cancer. Some clones in this sample may be carry-over from other donors' samples.

This clonotype was recorded many times. The chain links TRBV15 to TRBJ1-4; D might be TRBD1 (6 bases). CDR1 and CDR2 from the germline V gene are LNHNV and YYDKDF (reference sequence). The CDR3 is 17 amino acids. With 4 bases removed from V and 3 bases from J, the gap between germline ends came to 18 bases. As DNA, the CDR3 is TGTGCCACCAGCAATGGAGTGGGGGCCTTGGCTAATGAAAAACTGTTTTTT. It is translated as CATSNGVGALANEKLFF. The full variable domain, completed using reference TRBV15 and TRBJ1-4, is DAMVIQNPRYQVTQFGKPVTLSCSQTLNHNVMYWYQQKSSQAPKLLFHYYDKDFNNEADTPDNFQSRRPNTSFCFLDIRSPGLGDTAMYLCATSNGVGALANEKLFFGSGTQLSVL.

To note about this clonotype: This may be a read error: a much more frequent sequence differs by one nucleotide. The chain recombines TRBV27 with TRBJ1-6; D is uncertain. From germline, CDR1 is MNHEY and CDR2 SMNVEV (reference sequence). The length of the CDR3 is 14 residues. Trimming pared 8 bases from V and 6 bases from J, leaving 14 bases between. The CDR3 loop reads CASGPRGSNSPLHF. CDR3 DNA: TGTGCCAGCGGGCCCCGAGGCAGTAATTCACCCCTCCACTTT.

Many counts were recorded for this clonotype. The chain is built from TRBV20-1 and TRBJ1-6; no clear D gene. The CDR3 extends over 15 amino acids. Germline values: CDR1 DFQATT, CDR2 SNEGSKA (reference sequence). V was trimmed by 3 bases and J by 2 bases, leaving 11 bases between them. This CDR3 is CSASVRRAYNSPLHF. The CDR3 region has the DNA TGCAGTGCTAGTGTGAGGCGGGCCTATAATTCACCCCTCCACTTT.

This clonotype appeared many times. This rearrangement joins TRBV6-5 to TRBJ1-2; 9 nucleotides match TRBD1. The germline V gene encodes CDR1 MNHEY and CDR2 SVGAGI. V lost 8 bases to trimming and J lost 7 bases; unmatched junction nucleotides: 11. The CDR3 is 14 amino acids. The CDR3 protein is CASQKGQGRLGYTF. DNA of the CDR3: TGTGCCAGCCAGAAGGGACAGGGTCGTCTTGGCTACACCTTC.

This clonotype was observed at least ten times. The chain couples TRBV5-8 to TRBJ2-7; 11 nucleotides line up with TRBD2. Germline-derived CDR1 and CDR2 are SGHTS and YDEGEE. The CDR3 is 14 residues long. J lost 5 bases, V lost 6 bases, and 7 bases had no gene match. The CDR3 here is CASTNLAGGNEQYF. The CDR3 nucleotides are TGTGCCAGCACCAATCTAGCGGGAGGTAACGAGCAGTACTTC.

This clonotype was detected only a few times. This chain uses TRBV6-6 with TRBJ1-5, with unresolved D. CDR1 MNHNY and CDR2 SVGAGI come from the germline V gene (reference sequence). V shed 6 bases and J shed 3 bases, with 15 bases lying between them. The CDR3 extends over 15 amino acids. For the CDR3, the DNA is TGTGCCAGCAGACTTCAACCGATTTTCAATCAGCCCCAGCATTTT. Its translation: CASRLQPIFNQPQHF.

The chain links TRBV6-5 to TRBJ1-3, with 8 bases matching TRBD1. The CDR3 runs 16 residues. Germline V gene lookup returns CDR1 MNHEY and CDR2 SVGAGI. V was clipped by 5 bases and J by 0 bases; unmatched bases: 6. The CDR3 loop reads CASSPGQGLSGNTIYF. Written as DNA, the CDR3 is TGTGCCAGCAGTCCCGGACAGGGCCTCTCTGGAAACACCATATATTTT.